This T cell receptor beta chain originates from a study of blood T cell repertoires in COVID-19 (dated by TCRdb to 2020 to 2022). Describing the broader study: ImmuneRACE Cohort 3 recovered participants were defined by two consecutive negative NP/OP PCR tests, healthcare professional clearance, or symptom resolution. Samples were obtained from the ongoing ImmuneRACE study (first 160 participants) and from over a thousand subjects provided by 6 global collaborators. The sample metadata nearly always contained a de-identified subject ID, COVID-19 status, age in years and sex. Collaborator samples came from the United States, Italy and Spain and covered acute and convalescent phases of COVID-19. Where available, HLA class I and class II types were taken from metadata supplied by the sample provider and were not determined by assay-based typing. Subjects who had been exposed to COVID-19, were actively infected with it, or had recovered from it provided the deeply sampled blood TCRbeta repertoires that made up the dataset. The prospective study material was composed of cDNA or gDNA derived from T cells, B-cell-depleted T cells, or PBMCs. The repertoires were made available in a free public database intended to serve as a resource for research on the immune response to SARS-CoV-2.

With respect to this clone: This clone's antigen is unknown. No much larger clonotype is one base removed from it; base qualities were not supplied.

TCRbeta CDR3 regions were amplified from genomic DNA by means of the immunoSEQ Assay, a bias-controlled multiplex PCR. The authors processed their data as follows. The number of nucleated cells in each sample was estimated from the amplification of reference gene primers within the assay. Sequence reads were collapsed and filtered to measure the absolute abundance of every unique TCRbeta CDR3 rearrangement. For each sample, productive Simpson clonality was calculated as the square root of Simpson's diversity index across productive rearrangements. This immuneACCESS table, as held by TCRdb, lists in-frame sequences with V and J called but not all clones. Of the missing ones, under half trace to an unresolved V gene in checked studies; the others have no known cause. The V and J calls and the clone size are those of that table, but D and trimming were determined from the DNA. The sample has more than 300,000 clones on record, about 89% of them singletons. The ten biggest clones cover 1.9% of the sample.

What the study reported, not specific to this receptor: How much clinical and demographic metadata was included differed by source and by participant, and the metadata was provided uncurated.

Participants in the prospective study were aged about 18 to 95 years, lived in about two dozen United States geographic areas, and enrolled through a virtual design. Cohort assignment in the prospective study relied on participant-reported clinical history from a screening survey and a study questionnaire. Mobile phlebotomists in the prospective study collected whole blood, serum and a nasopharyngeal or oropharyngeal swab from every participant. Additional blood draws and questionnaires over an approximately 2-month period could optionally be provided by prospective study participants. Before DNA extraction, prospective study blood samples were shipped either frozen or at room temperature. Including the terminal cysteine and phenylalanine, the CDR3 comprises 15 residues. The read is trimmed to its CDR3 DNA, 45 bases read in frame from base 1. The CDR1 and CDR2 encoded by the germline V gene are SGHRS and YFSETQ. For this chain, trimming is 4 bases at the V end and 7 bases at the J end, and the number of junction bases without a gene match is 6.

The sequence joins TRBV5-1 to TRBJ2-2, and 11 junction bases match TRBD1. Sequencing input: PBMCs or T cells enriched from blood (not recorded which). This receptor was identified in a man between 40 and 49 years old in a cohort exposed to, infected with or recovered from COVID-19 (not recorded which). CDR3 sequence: CASSPGTGGNGELFF. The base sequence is TGCGCCAGCAGCCCCGGGACAGGGGGTAACGGGGAGCTGTTTTTT.